Following are 14 T cell receptor beta chains from one sample sequenced in a study of T cell responses to AZD1222 COVID-19 vaccine. Sequencing was performed with immunoSEQ multiplex PCR; in TCRdb, only in-frame clones are kept and a portion is missing. The table has some 180,000 clones, 85% to 95% seen once. The sequenced sample was peripheral blood, obtained 28 days after the second dose of the MenACWY control vaccine. Every receptor here comes from an adult who received the MenACWY meningococcal vaccine as a control.

The chain couples TRBV28 to TRBJ1-5, with a possible D match to TRBD1 (5 bases). V lost 7 bases to trimming and J lost 2 bases, with 9 bases between them. This CDR3 region has 13 residues. Germline CDR1 MDHEN, CDR2 SYDVKM. The CDR3 is CASMGDGNQPQHF. DNA for the CDR3: TGTGCCAGCATGGGGGACGGCAATCAGCCCCAGCATTTT. Full variable domain (remainder filled in from reference TRBV28 and TRBJ1-5): DVKVTQSSRYLVKRTGEKVFLECVQDMDHENMFWYRQDPGLGLRLIYFSYDVKMKEKGDIPEGYSVSREKKERFSLILESASTNQTSMYLCASMGDGNQPQHFGDGTRLSIL.

This clone was seen once. The chain employs TRBV9 and TRBJ2-1; 9 bases line up with TRBD2. In germline, CDR1 is SGDLS, CDR2 YYNGEE. The CDR3 spans 17 residues. The trim removed 0 bases at V and 10 bases at J, leaving 14 bases unmatched. DNA of the CDR3: TGTGCCAGCAGCGTAGTCCAGACTAGCGGTGAGAATCGGGAGCAGTTCTTC. Translation gives CASSVVQTSGENREQFF.

This chain uses TRBV5-1 with TRBJ2-1; D is ambiguous. Trimming cost V 0 bases and J 0 bases, with 10 bases left between them. The germline CDR1 and CDR2 sequences are SGHRS and YFSETQ. CDR3 length equals 16 residues. DNA for the CDR3: TGCGCCAGCAGCTTGGAGGGCAGCCTCTCCTACAATGAGCAGTTCTTC. This encodes CASSLEGSLSYNEQFF.

The chain is built from TRBV27 and TRBJ1-5; D remains unclear. V shed 3 bases and J shed 6 bases, with 6 bases lying between them. The germline V gene encodes CDR1 MNHEY and CDR2 SMNVEV (reference sequence). The CDR3 has 12 amino acids. The CDR3 DNA reads TGTGCCAGCAGTTTTTTGGGTCAGCCCCAGCATTTT. It encodes CASSFLGQPQHF.

The V gene is TRBV6-5, the J gene TRBJ2-3, with 7 positions matching TRBD1. The CDR3 covers 15 residues. V shed 0 bases, J shed 5 bases, and the junction held 5 bases outside the gene matches. Germline V lookup: CDR1 MNHEY, CDR2 SVGAGI. CDR3 in amino acids: CASSYSRGLRDTQYF. The CDR3 region has the DNA TGTGCCAGCAGTTACTCAAGGGGGCTGAGAGATACGCAGTATTTT.

V is TRBV19 and J is TRBJ2-5; D possibly corresponds to TRBD1 (5 bases). Germline V lookup: CDR1 LNHDA, CDR2 SQIVND (reference sequence). CDR3 length: 11 residues. Trimming took off 7 bases at V and 3 bases at J, with 6 bases between the two ends. CDR3 amino acids: CASKQEETQYF. In nucleotides, the CDR3 is TGTGCCAGTAAACAGGAAGAGACCCAGTACTTC. Using reference TRBV19 and TRBJ2-5 for the parts outside the CDR3, the full variable domain is DGGITQSPKYLFRKEGQNVTLSCEQNLNHDAMYWYRQDPGQGLRLIYYSQIVNDFQKGDIAEGYSVSREKKESFPLTVTSAQKNPTAFYLCASKQEETQYFGPGTRLLVL.

This clone was seen a single time. This chain links TRBV19 with TRBJ1-6; a possible D gene is TRBD1 (6 bases). The CDR3 length is 16 residues. Germline V gene data show CDR1 as LNHDA and CDR2 as SQIVND (reference sequence). V shed 6 bases and J shed 0 bases, with 12 bases lying between them. The CDR3 region is CASRYRDGSYNSPLHF. The CDR3 bases are TGTGCCAGTAGATACAGGGATGGCTCCTATAATTCACCCCTCCACTTT.

The rearrangement uses TRBV5-6 and TRBJ1-3; tentatively, D is TRBD1 (5 bases). The V end lost 4 bases, the J end lost 3 bases, and 17 bases lay between the germline ends. CDR1 and CDR2 (germline): SGHDT, YYEEEE. The CDR3 extends over 16 amino acids. The CDR3 DNA sequence: TGTGCCAGCAGCCTACTTCAGGGCCGGGGTGGAAACACCATATATTTT. Protein: CASSLLQGRGGNTIYF.

This rearrangement joins TRBV25-1 to TRBJ1-1, with TRBD1 matching over 9 bases. The CDR3 extends over 13 amino acids. In germline, CDR1 is MGHDK, CDR2 SYGVNS. V lost 10 bases, J lost 6 bases, and 9 bases stayed unmatched. The CDR3 sequence is CATRRRTGAEAFF. CDR3 in DNA: TGTGCCACCCGTCGTCGGACAGGGGCTGAAGCTTTCTTT.

The V gene is TRBV19, the J gene TRBJ2-1, with TRBD1 matching over 12 bases. Germline CDR1 reads LNHDA; CDR2 reads SQIVND (reference sequence). J lost 7 bases, V lost 6 bases, and 7 bases had no gene match. CDR3 length equals 15 residues. The CDR3 region is CASRSGTGGLNEQFF. CDR3 DNA: TGTGCCAGTAGGTCCGGGACAGGGGGCTTGAATGAGCAGTTCTTC.

The chain is built from TRBV7-7 and TRBJ1-4; a possible D gene is TRBD1 (5 bases). V shed 3 bases and J shed 8 bases, with 28 bases lying between them. CDR1 is SSHAT, CDR2 FNYEAQ, per germline (reference sequence). This CDR3 spans 19 amino acids. The CDR3 DNA sequence: TGTGCCAGCAGCTTTGAGTCAATGGCAACAGGAAATACGGAGGAAAAACTGTTTTTT. It specifies CASSFESMATGNTEEKLFF. Supplemented by reference TRBV7-7 and TRBJ1-4, the full variable domain reads GAGVSQSPRYKVTKRGQDVTLRCDPISSHATLYWYQQALGQGPEFLTYFNYEAQPDKSGLPSDRFSAERPEGSISTLTIQRTEQRDSAMYRCASSFESMATGNTEEKLFFGSGTQLSVL.

The chain joins TRBV4-2 to TRBJ1-2, with D maybe TRBD1 (6 bases). Between the trimmed V and J ends, which lost 0 bases and 14 bases, there was a span of 25 bases. This CDR3 is 16 amino acids long. The germline V gene has CDR1 LGHNA and CDR2 YNFKEQ. The CDR3 region is CASSQDWGGAPSRWTF. The CDR3 coding sequence is TGTGCCAGCAGCCAAGATTGGGGGGGCGCCCCCTCGCGTTGGACCTTC.

The J gene is TRBJ2-6, the V gene TRBV10-3; D is undetermined. This CDR3 is built from 14 residues. Trimming removed 3 bases from V and 0 bases from J, with 3 bases in between. Per germline, CDR1 ENHRY and CDR2 SYGVKD. The CDR3: CAISDDSGANVLTF. The CDR3 nucleotides read TGTGCCATCAGTGACGACTCTGGGGCCAACGTCCTGACTTTC.

In its sample, this clone was seen a few times. This chain uses TRBV3-1 (or the pseudogene TRBV3-2) with TRBJ1-1, with D uncertain. V lost 6 bases and J 2 bases, leaving 10 bases between the germline ends. The CDR3 has 13 residues. Germline V lookup: CDR1 LGHDT, CDR2 YNNKEL (reference sequence). The CDR3 nucleotides are TGTGCCAGCAGTAGCGGGTCTAACACTGAAGCTTTCTTT. This sequence encodes CASSSGSNTEAFF.